A selection of T cell receptor beta chains follows, all from one sample in a study of breast tumors, draining lymph nodes, adjacent tissues. TCRdb reprocessed the multiplex PCR reads via MiXCR and lists one record per CDR3 protein. The sample lists under 15,000 distinct CDR3 sequences; about 70% were seen once. Sequenced input: tumor-adjacent breast tissue. The receptors come from a female donor with breast cancer. Some clones in this sample may be carry-over from other donors' samples. The CDR3 runs from the conserved cysteine through the conserved F or W. The D gene is left open where the match is weak. Some rows mark clone size as missing; the rest say once, few, many or name a class of expanded clone.

>TRBD1|TRBJ1-2|many|14|TRBV28
CASSLDRGQGGYTF
TGTGCCAGCAGCCTAGACAGGGGCCAGGGTGGCTACACCTTC
>TRBD2|TRBJ2-1|NA|18|TRBV7-2
CASSLAEREIVLDNEQFF
TGTGCCAGCAGCTTAGCTGAGCGGGAGATCGTCTTGGACAATGAGCAGTTCTTC
>NA|TRBJ2-1|NA|15|TRBV5-6
CASGLNGGPQDEQFF
TGTGCCAGCGGCTTGAATGGAGGGCCCCAGGATGAGCAGTTCTTC
>TRBD1|TRBJ1-5|many|14|TRBV19
CASSQLTGGQPQHF
TGTGCCAGTAGTCAGCTGACAGGGGGACAGCCCCAGCATTTT
>TRBD1|TRBJ2-3|NA|13|TRBV10-1
CASSQGQQDTQYF
TGCGCCAGCAGTCAGGGACAGCAAGATACGCAGTATTTT
>NA|TRBJ2-7|NA|14|TRBV7-9
CASSPRTDSYEQYF
TGTGCCAGCAGCCCACGGACGGACTCCTACGAGCAGTACTTC
>NA|TRBJ2-7|NA|12|TRBV20-1
CSASRPVYEQYF
TGCAGTGCTAGCAGGCCCGTATACGAGCAGTACTTC
>TRBD1|TRBJ2-2|many|15|TRBV19
CATKPGQGASGELFF
TGTGCCACCAAGCCGGGACAGGGGGCATCCGGGGAGCTGTTTTTT
>NA|TRBJ1-6|NA|16|TRBV20-1
CSARPPTGSQGSPLHF
TGCAGTGCTAGGCCACCGACAGGCAGCCAAGGATCACCCCTCCACTTT
>TRBD1|TRBJ2-3|NA|15|TRBV20-1
CSARPGTGVADTQYF
TGCAGTGCTAGGCCCGGGACAGGGGTGGCAGATACGCAGTATTTT
>NA|TRBJ2-7|NA|12|TRBV15
CATSRDRDIQYF
TGTGCCACCAGCAGAGACCGGGACATCCAGTACTTC
>NA|TRBJ2-3|NA|14|TRBV7-9
CASSPGVQAATQYF
TGTGCCAGCAGCCCGGGGGTTCAAGCGGCCACGCAGTATTTT
>NA|TRBJ1-6|medium-sized|16|TRBV2
CASSPGGLRYNSPLHF
TGTGCCAGCAGTCCGGGGGGCCTACGCTATAATTCACCCCTCCACTTT
>NA|TRBJ2-3|NA|16|TRBV19
CASSMARWDRADTQYF
TGTGCCAGTAGTATGGCACGATGGGATCGTGCAGATACGCAGTATTTT
>TRBD2|TRBJ2-7|NA|15|TRBV20-1
CSAEGGLAGVLEQYF
TGCAGTGCTGAAGGTGGACTAGCGGGTGTTCTCGAGCAGTACTTC
>NA|TRBJ2-7|NA|11|TRBV20-1
CSAPRAYEQYF
TGCAGTGCCCCCCGGGCCTACGAGCAGTACTTC
>TRBD2|TRBJ2-7|medium-sized|15|TRBV12-3/TRBV12-4
CASSPKGLAGDEQYF
TGTGCCAGCAGCCCTAAGGGACTAGCGGGAGACGAGCAGTACTTC
>TRBD1|TRBJ2-5|NA|15|TRBV10-3
CAISDPGQVQETQYF
TGTGCCATCAGTGACCCCGGACAGGTCCAAGAGACCCAGTACTTC
>NA|TRBJ2-5|NA|14|TRBV7-9
CASSQIRVGETQYF
TGTGCCAGCAGCCAAATCAGGGTAGGCGAGACCCAGTACTTC
>TRBD1|TRBJ1-5|many|16|TRBV6-1
CASSRPGTGGGQPQHF
TGTGCCAGCAGTCGTCCCGGGACAGGGGGAGGCCAGCCCCAGCATTTT
>NA|TRBJ2-7|NA|12|TRBV30
CAWSFSPYEQYF
TGTGCCTGGAGTTTCTCCCCCTACGAGCAGTACTTC
>TRBD1|TRBJ1-6|NA|13|TRBV19
CASRRQGDSPLHF
TGTGCCAGTCGAAGACAGGGGGATTCACCCCTCCACTTT
>TRBD2|TRBJ2-1|NA|14|TRBV29-1
CSVMGGLAHNEQFF
TGCAGCGTTATGGGCGGACTAGCCCACAATGAGCAGTTCTTC
>TRBD2|TRBJ2-3|NA|14|TRBV20-1
CSAELAGKSDTQYF
TGCAGTGCTGAACTAGCGGGAAAATCAGATACGCAGTATTTT
>TRBD2|TRBJ2-7|many|14|TRBV6-2/TRBV6-3
CASSGGRAFYEQYF
TGTGCCAGCAGTGGCGGGAGGGCCTTCTACGAGCAGTACTTC
>NA|TRBJ2-2|NA|15|TRBV12-3/TRBV12-4
CASSLKGGPPGELFF
TGTGCCAGCAGTTTGAAGGGAGGACCGCCCGGGGAGCTGTTTTTT
>NA|TRBJ2-1|once|14|TRBV5-1
CASSVRVTHNEQFF
TGTGCCAGCAGCGTTCGGGTGACCCACAATGAGCAGTTCTTC
>TRBD2|TRBJ2-1|NA|15|TRBV7-2
CASSYSGRVLDEQFF
TGTGCCAGCAGCTATAGCGGGAGGGTCCTTGATGAGCAGTTCTTC
>NA|TRBJ2-5|NA|13|TRBV29-1
CSVDKGWGETQYF
TGCAGCGTTGATAAGGGGTGGGGAGAGACCCAGTACTTC
>TRBD2|TRBJ2-1|medium-sized|16|TRBV11-3
CASSLGTSGVYNEQFF
TGTGCCAGCAGCTTAGGGACTAGCGGGGTCTACAATGAGCAGTTCTTC
>NA|TRBJ2-1|NA|17|TRBV7-8
CASSLVSGSKTYNEQFF
TGTGCCAGCAGCTTAGTAAGTGGTAGCAAAACGTACAATGAGCAGTTCTTC
>NA|TRBJ2-3|once|17|TRBV7-2
CASSLEPEAGRRGTQYF
TGTGCCAGCAGCTTAGAGCCGGAGGCAGGGAGGAGAGGGACGCAGTATTTT
>NA|TRBJ2-1|NA|14|TRBV9
CASSVGPQGNEQFF
TGTGCCAGCAGCGTAGGTCCCCAGGGTAATGAGCAGTTCTTC
>NA|TRBJ2-3|NA|15|TRBV7-2
CASSVTGQSTDTQYF
TGTGCCAGCAGCGTGACGGGACAAAGCACAGATACGCAGTATTTT
>NA|TRBJ2-7|NA|11|TRBV7-9
CASSHDGTQYF
TGTGCCAGCAGCCACGACGGAACCCAGTACTTC
>TRBD1|TRBJ2-7|NA|14|TRBV7-9
CASSWDRETYEQYF
TGCGCCAGCAGCTGGGACAGAGAAACCTACGAGCAGTACTTC
>NA|TRBJ2-2|many|14|TRBV7-3
CASSPRPGTGELFF
TGTGCCAGCAGCCCGAGACCTGGGACCGGGGAGCTGTTTTTT
>TRBD2|TRBJ2-5|NA|15|TRBV4-1
CASSQVAGAGETQYF
TGCGCCAGCAGCCAAGTGGCGGGAGCTGGAGAGACCCAGTACTTC
>NA|TRBJ2-4|many|13|TRBV11-1
CASSLGTSYIQYF
TGTGCCAGCAGCTTGGGGACCTCATATATTCAGTACTTC
>TRBD2|TRBJ2-7|NA|15|TRBV10-3
CAISEGLAGPNEQYF
TGTGCCATCAGTGAGGGACTAGCGGGACCCAACGAGCAGTACTTC